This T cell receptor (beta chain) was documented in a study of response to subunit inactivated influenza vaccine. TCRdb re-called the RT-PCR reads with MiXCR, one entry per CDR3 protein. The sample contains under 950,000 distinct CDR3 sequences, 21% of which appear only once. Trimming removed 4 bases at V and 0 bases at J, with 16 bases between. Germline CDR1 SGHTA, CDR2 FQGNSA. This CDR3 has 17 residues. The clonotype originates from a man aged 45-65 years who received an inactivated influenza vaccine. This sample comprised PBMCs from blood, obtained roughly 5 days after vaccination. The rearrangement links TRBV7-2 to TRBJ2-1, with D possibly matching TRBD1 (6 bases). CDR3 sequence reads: CASSSRTGTISYNEQFF. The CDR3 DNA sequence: TGTGCCAGCAGCTCGCGGACCGGGACAATCTCCTACAATGAGCAGTTCTTC.